This T cell receptor (beta chain) was identified during a study of blood T cells in healthy people across ages. This clonotype was found many times. The CDR3 totals 16 residues. Germline assignment: CDR1 MGHRA and CDR2 YSYEKL. Trimming cost V 0 bases and J 1 base, with 12 bases left between them. A J-beta primer mix and a sample-barcoded 5' primer were used in a second PCR of about 6 to 12 cycles. From the 5' RACE reads, TCRdb called clonotypes with MiXCR, one entry per CDR3 protein. This table has nearly 800,000 distinct CDR3 sequences, 25% appearing once. These data also featured in a second study, about T cells of mothers and their children.

The sample consisted of blood. V gene TRBV4-1 combines with J gene TRBJ2-5; D may be TRBD1 (5 bases). The sequence was obtained from a boy younger than 18 in good health. CDR3 nucleotides: TGCGCCAGCAGCCAAGAAGGCGTAGGGGCCCAAGAGACCCAGTACTTC. It codes for CASSQEGVGAQETQYF.